This TCR beta chain was captured in a study of the immune and genomic landscape of osteosarcoma. About the research overall: Most patients, almost 80%, had localized disease at diagnosis.

Study observations and caveats: Compared with cold C1, the hot C3 cluster had higher, still-low clonality. Productive clonality was low overall, averaging about 0.094, maximum 0.3 to 0.35.

A remark on this clone: The antigen remains unidentified.

The V and J ends lost 4 bases and 5 bases, in that order; junction bases with no gene match: 8. From germline, CDR1 is SGHTA and CDR2 FQGNSA. The CDR3 is made up of 16 amino acids. Primary, local recurrence and metastasis osteosarcoma tumors were taken after treatment from poor-prognosis patients. Clones were sequenced by immunoSEQ multiplex PCR, and TCRdb holds only the in-frame ones, with some missing. The sample lists about 4,600 clones; 71% were seen once. The sequenced sample was osteosarcoma tumor tissue from the femur. The receptor comes from a human donor with osteosarcoma. This sequence joins TRBV7-2 and TRBJ2-4, with TRBD2 identical over 10 bases. CDR3 in DNA: TGTGCCAGCAGCTCCTCTAGCGGGAGAGGGCAAAACATTCAGTACTTC. It specifies CASSSSSGRGQNIQYF.